The source of this T cell receptor beta chain is a study of cytomegalovirus exposure and HLA in healthy donors. PCR primers comprised 60 Vbeta and 13 Jbeta primers. Some clones are missing from TCRdb's copy, which holds only in-frame ones; the method was immunoSEQ multiplex PCR. The sample shows tens of thousands of clones, around 72% of them seen only once. This TCR was sampled from a male donor in good health and CMV-seropositive. Sequencing used PBMCs.

The CDR3, as DNA: TGTGCCAGCAGGTACAGGGACACCTACTATGGCTACACCTTC. It encodes CASRYRDTYYGYTF. The rearrangement joins TRBV6-5 to TRBJ1-2, with D maybe TRBD1 (6 bases). The CDR3 length is 14 residues. Germline assignment: CDR1 MNHEY and CDR2 SVGAGI. V was shortened by 6 bases and J by 3 bases, with 14 bases between the two germline ends.